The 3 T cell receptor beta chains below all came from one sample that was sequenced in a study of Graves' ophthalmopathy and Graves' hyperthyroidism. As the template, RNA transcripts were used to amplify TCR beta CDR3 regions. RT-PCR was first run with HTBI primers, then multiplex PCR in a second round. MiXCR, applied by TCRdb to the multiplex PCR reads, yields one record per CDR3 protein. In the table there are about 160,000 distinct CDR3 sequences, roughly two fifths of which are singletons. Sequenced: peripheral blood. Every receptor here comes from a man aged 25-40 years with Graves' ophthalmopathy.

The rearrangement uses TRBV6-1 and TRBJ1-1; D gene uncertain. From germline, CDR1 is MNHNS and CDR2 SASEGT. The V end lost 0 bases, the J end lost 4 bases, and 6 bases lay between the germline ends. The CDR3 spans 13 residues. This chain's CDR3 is CASSEADLTEAFF. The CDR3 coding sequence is TGTGCCAGCAGTGAAGCAGACCTCACTGAAGCTTTCTTT.

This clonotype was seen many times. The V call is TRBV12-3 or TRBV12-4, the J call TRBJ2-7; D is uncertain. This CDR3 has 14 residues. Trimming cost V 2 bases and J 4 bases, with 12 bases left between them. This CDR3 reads CASSLTALSYEQYF. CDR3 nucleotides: TGTGCCAGCAGTTTAACAGCTCTTTCGTACGAGCAGTACTTC.

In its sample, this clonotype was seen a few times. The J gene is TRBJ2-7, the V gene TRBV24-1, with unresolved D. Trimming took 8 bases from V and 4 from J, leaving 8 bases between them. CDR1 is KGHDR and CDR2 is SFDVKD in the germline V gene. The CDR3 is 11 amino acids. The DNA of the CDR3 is TGTGCCACCAAGTCCATTTACGAGCAGTACTTC. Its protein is CATKSIYEQYF.